This T cell receptor beta chain appears in the sequencing data of a study of cytomegalovirus exposure and HLA in healthy donors. Overall study context: Earlier work reported 117 million unique TCR beta sequences from 180 million or so T cells.

Primers included in the PCR were 60 Vbeta and 13 Jbeta primers. Libraries were prepared by immunoSEQ multiplex PCR; TCRdb keeps only in-frame clonotypes and omits some of them. The sample consists of under 200,000 clones, 70% to 90% of them appearing once. The CDR3 has 15 residues. CDR1 and CDR2 (germline): MNHEY, SMNVEV (reference sequence). V was clipped by 3 bases and J by 3 bases, with 12 bases between them. The TCR originated in a woman aged 25-40 years in good health and CMV-seronegative. What was sequenced was PBMCs. The chain carries TRBV27 and TRBJ1-5, with D unclear. CDR3 DNA sequence: TGTGCCAGCAGTTTGACCTCGGGATTCAATCAGCCCCAGCATTTT. It is translated as CASSLTSGFNQPQHF.